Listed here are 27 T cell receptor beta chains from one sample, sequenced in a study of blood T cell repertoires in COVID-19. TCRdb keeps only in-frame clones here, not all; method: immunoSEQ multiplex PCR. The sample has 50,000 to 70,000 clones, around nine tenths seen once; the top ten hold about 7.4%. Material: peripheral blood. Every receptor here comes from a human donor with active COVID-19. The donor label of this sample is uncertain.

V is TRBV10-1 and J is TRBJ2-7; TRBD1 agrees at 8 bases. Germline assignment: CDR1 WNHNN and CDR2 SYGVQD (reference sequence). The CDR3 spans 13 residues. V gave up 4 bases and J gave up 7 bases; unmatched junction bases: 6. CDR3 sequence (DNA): TGCGCCAGCAGTGGGACGACAGGGGCTGAGCAGTACTTC. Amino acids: CASSGTTGAEQYF.

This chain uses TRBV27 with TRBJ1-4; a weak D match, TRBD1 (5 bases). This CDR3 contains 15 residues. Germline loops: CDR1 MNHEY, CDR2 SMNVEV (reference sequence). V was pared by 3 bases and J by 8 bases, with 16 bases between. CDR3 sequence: CASSLLGLRGEKLFF. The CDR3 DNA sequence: TGTGCCAGCAGTTTGTTGGGACTTAGGGGAGAAAAACTGTTTTTT.

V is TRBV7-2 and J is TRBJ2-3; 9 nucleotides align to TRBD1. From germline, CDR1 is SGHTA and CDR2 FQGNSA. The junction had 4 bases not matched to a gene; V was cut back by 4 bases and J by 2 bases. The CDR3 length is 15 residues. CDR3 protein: CASSSRDRATDTQYF. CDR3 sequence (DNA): TGTGCCAGCAGCTCCCGGGACAGGGCCACAGATACGCAGTATTTT.

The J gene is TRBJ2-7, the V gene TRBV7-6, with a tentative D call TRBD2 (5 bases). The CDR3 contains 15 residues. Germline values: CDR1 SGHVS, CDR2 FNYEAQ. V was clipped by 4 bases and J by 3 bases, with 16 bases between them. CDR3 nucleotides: TGTGCCAGCAGCTCGGGGAGCCGGGCCGACTACGAGCAGTACTTC. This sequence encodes CASSSGSRADYEQYF.

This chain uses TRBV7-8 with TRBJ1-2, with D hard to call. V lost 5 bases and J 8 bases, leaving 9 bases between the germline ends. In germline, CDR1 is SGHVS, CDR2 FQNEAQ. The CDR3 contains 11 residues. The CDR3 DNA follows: TGTGCCAGCAGCCCCCTTATGGGCTACACCTTC. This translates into CASSPLMGYTF.

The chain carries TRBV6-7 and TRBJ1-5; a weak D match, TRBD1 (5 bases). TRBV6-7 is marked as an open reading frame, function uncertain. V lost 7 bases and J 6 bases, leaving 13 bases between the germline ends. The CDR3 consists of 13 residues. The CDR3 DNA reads TGTGCCAGCAACCATAGGGGAGGTCAGCCCCAGCATTTT. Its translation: CASNHRGGQPQHF.

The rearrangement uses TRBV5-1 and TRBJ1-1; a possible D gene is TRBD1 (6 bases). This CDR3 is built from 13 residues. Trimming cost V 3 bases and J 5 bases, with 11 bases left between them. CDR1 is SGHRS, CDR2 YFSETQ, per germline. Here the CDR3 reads CASSSLQGTEAFF. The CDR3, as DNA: TGCGCCAGCAGCTCTCTACAGGGAACTGAAGCTTTCTTT.

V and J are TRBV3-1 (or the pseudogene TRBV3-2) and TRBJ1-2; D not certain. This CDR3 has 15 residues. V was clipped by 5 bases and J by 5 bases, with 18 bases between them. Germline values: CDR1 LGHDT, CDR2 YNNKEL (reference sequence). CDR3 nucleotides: TGTGCCAGCAGCATTGACGGCGGGAATGGTTATGGCTACACCTTC. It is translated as CASSIDGGNGYGYTF.

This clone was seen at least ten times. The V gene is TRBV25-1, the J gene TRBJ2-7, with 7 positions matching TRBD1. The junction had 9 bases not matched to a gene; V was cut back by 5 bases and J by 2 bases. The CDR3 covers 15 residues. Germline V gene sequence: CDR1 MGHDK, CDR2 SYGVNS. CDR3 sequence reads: CASSPRTGNPYEQYF. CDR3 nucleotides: TGTGCCAGCAGTCCCCGGACAGGAAACCCCTACGAGCAGTACTTC.

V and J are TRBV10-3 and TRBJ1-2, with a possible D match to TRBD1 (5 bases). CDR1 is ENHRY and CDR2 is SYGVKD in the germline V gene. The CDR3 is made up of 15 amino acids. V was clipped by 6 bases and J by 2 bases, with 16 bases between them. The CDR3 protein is CAISPLRGENYGYTF. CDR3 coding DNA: TGTGCCATCAGCCCGCTTAGGGGCGAGAACTATGGCTACACCTTC.

For the CDR3, the DNA is TGTGCCAGCAGTTTTGGGGCCCTCACAGAAGGCTACACCTTC. This sequence encodes CASSFGALTEGYTF. The V and J genes are TRBV28 and TRBJ1-2; the D gene is possibly TRBD1 (5 bases). V lost 3 bases, J lost 8 bases, and 16 bases lay in between. The CDR3 covers 14 residues. The germline V gene encodes CDR1 MDHEN and CDR2 SYDVKM.

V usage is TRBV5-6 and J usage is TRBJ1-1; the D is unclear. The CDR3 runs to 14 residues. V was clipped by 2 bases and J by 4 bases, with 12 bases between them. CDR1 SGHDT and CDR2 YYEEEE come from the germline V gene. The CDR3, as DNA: TGTGCCAGCAGCTTCGGGGATTGGGGCACTGAAGCTTTCTTT. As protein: CASSFGDWGTEAFF. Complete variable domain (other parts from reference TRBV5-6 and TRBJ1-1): DAGVTQSPTHLIKTRGQQVTLRCSPKSGHDTVSWYQQALGQGPQFIFQYYEEEERQRGNFPDRFSGHQFPNYSSELNVNALLLGDSALYLCASSFGDWGTEAFFGQGTRLTVV.

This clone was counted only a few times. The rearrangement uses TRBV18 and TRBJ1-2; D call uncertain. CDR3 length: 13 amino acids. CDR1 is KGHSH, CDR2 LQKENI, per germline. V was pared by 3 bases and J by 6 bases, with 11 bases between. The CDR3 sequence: CASSPGLGNGYTF. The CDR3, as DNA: TGTGCCAGCTCACCGGGTCTAGGCAATGGCTACACCTTC. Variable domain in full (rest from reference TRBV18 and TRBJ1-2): NAGVMQNPRHLVRRRGQEARLRCSPMKGHSHVYWYRQLPEEGLKFMVYLQKENIIDESGMPKERFSAEFPKEGPSILRIQQVVRGDSAAYFCASSPGLGNGYTFGSGTRLTVV.

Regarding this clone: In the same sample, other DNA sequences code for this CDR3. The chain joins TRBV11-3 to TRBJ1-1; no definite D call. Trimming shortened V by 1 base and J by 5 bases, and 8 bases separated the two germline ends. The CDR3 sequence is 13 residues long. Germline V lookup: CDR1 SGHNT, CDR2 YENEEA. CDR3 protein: CASSLGPGTEAFF. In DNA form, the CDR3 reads TGTGCCAGCAGCTTAGGCCCGGGAACTGAAGCTTTCTTT.

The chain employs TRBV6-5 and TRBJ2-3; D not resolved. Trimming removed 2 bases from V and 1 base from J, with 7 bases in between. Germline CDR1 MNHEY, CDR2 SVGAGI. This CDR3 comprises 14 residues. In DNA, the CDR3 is TGTGCCAGCAGTTACCGGCAGGGCACAGATACGCAGTATTTT. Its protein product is CASSYRQGTDTQYF.

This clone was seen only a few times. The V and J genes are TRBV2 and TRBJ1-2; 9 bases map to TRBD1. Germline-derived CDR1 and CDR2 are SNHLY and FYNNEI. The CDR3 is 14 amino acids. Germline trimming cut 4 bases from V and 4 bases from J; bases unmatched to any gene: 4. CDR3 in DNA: TGTGCCAGCAGTGCGGGACAGGGAGGCTATGGCTACACCTTC. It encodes CASSAGQGGYGYTF. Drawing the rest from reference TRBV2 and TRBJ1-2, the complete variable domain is EPEVTQTPSHQVTQMGQEVILRCVPISNHLYFYWYRQILGQKVEFLVSFYNNEISEKSEIFDDQFSVERPDGSNFTLKIRSTKLEDSAMYFCASSAGQGGYGYTFGSGTRLTVV.

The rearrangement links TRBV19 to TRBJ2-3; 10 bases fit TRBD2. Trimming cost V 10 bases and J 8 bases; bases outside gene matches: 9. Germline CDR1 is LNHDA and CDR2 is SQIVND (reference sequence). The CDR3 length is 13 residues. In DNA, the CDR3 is TGTGCCATCGCCGGGACTAGCGATGGTACGCAGTATTTT. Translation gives CAIAGTSDGTQYF.

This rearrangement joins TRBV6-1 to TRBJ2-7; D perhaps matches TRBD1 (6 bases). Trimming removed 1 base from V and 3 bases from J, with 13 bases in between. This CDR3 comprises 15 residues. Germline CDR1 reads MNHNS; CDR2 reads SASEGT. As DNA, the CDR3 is TGTGCCAGCAGTGAAGACTGGACAGTGGGCTACGAGCAGTACTTC. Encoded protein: CASSEDWTVGYEQYF.

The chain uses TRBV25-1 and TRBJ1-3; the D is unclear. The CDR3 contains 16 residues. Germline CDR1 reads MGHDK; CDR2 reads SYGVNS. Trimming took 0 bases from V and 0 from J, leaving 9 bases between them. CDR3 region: CASSEYGPSSGNTIYF. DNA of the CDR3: TGTGCCAGCAGTGAATATGGCCCAAGCTCTGGAAACACCATATATTTT.

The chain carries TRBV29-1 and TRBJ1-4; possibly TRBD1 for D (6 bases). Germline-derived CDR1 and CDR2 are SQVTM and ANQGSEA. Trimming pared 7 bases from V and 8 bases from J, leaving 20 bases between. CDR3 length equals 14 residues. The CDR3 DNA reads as TGCAGCGCTACACCCAACAGTGGGGGCGAAAAACTGTTTTTT. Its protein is CSATPNSGGEKLFF.

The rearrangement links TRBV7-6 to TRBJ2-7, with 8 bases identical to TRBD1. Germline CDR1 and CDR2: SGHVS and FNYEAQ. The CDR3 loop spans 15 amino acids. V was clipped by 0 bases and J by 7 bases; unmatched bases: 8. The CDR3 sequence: CASSLALQGAGEQYF. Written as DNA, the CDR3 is TGTGCCAGCAGCTTAGCGCTCCAGGGGGCTGGGGAGCAGTACTTC.

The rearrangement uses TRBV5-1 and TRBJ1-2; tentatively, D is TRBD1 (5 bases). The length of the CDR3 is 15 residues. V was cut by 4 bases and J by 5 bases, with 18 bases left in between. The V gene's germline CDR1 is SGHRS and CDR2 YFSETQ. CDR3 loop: CASSGAGGLAYGYTF. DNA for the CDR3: TGCGCCAGCAGCGGGGCGGGGGGGTTGGCGTATGGCTACACCTTC.

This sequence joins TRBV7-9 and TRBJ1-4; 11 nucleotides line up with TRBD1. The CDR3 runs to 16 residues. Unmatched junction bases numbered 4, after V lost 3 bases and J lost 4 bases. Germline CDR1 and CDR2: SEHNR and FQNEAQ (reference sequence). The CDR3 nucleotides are TGTGCCAGCAGCTTCCGGACAGGGGGCTATAATGAAAAACTGTTTTTT. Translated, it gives CASSFRTGGYNEKLFF.

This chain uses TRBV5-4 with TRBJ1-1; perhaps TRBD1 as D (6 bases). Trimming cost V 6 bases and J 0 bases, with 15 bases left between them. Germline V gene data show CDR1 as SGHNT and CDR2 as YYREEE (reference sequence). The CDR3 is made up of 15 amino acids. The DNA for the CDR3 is TGTGCCAGCAACTCTGGGACAACAATGAACACTGAAGCTTTCTTT. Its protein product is CASNSGTTMNTEAFF.

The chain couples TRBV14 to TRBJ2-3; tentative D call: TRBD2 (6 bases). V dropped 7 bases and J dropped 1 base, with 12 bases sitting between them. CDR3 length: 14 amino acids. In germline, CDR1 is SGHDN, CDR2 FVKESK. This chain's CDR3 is CASTSGVGTDTQYF. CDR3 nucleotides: TGTGCCAGCACTTCGGGGGTCGGCACAGATACGCAGTATTTT.

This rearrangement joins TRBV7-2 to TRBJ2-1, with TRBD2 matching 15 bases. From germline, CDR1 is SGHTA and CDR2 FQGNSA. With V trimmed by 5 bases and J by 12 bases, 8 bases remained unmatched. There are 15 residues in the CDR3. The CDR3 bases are TGTGCCAGCAGCCTTCGGACTAGCGGGAGGGAGTTGCAGTTCTTC. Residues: CASSLRTSGRELQFF.

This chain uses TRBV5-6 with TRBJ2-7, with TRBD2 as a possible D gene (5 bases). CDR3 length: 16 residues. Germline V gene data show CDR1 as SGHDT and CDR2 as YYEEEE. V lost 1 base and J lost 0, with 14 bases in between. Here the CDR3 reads CASSLRRSGPSYEQYF. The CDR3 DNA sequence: TGTGCCAGCAGCTTGAGGAGGAGCGGACCCTCCTACGAGCAGTACTTC.